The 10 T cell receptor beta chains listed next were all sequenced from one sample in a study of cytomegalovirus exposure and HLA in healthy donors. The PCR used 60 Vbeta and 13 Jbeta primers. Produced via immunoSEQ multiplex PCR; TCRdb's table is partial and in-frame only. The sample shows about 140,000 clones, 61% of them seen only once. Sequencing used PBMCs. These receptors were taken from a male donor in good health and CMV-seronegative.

The CDR3 loop is CASSGDRASYNEQFF. CDR3 bases: TGCGCCAGCAGCGGGGACAGGGCCTCCTACAATGAGCAGTTCTTC. The chain links TRBV5-1 to TRBJ2-1, with 9 bases identical to TRBD1. CDR1 is SGHRS and CDR2 is YFSETQ in the germline V gene. Trimming took 4 bases from V and 0 from J; bases not matched to a gene: 2. This CDR3 contains 15 residues.

This chain's CDR3 is CASSTAVGGAGETQYF. The CDR3 bases are TGTGCCAGCAGCACGGCTGTCGGGGGGGCGGGGGAGACCCAGTACTTC. This chain connects TRBV9 to TRBJ2-5; 8 nucleotides line up with TRBD2. The CDR3 runs to 16 residues. Germline lookup yields CDR1 SGDLS and CDR2 YYNGEE. The V and J ends lost 4 bases and 5 bases, in that order; junction bases with no gene match: 13.

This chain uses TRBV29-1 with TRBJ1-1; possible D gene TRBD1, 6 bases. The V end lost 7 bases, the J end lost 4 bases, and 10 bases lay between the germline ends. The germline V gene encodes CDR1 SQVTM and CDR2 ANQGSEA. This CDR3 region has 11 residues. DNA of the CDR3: TGCAGCGGTCGACAGGCCACTGAAGCTTTCTTT. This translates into CSGRQATEAFF. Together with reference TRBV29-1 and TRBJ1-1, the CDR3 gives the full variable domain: SAVISQKPSRDICQRGTSLTIQCQVDSQVTMMFWYRQQPGQSLTLIATANQGSEATYESGFVIDKFPISRPNLTFSTLTVSNMSPEDSSIYLCSGRQATEAFFGQGTRLTVV.

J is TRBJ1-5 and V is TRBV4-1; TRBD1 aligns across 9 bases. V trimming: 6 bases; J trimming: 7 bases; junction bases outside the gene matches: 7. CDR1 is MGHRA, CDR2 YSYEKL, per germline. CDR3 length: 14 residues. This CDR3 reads CASRQQGAGQPQHF. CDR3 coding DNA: TGCGCCAGCAGACAACAGGGGGCTGGGCAGCCCCAGCATTTT.

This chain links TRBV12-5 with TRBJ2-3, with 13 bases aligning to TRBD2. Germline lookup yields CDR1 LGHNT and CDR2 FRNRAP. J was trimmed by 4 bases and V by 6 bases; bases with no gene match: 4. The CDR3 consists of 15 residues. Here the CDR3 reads CASGRGLAGSDTQYF. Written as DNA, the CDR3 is TGTGCTAGTGGCCGGGGACTAGCGGGGTCAGATACGCAGTATTTT.

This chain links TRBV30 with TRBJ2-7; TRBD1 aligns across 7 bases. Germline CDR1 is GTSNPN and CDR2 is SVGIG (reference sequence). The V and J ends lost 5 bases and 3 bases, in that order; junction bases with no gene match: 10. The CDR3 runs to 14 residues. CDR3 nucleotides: TGTGCCTGGGCCACCGGGACAGCTGACTACGAGCAGTACTTC. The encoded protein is CAWATGTADYEQYF.

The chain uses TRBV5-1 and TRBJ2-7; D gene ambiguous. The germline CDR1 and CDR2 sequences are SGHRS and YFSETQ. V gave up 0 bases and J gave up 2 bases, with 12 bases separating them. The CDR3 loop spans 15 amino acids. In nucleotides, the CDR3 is TGCGCCAGCAGCTTGGAGTCGAACGAGGCCTACGAGCAGTACTTC. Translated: CASSLESNEAYEQYF.

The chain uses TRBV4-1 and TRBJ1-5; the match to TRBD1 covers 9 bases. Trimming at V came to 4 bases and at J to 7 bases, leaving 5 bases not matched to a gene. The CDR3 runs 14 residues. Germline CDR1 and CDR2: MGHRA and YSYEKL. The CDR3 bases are TGCGCCAGCAGCCTTGGGACAGGGCAACAGCCCCAGCATTTT. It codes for CASSLGTGQQPQHF.

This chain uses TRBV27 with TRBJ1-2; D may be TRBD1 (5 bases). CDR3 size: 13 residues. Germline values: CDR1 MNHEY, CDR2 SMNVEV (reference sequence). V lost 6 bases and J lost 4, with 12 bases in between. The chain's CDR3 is CASSPRGGYGYTF. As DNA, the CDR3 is TGTGCCAGCAGCCCTCGGGGGGGCTATGGCTACACCTTC.

CDR3 sequence (DNA): TGTGCCAGCACCCAGGACAGCTCCTACGAGCAGTACTTC. Residues: CASTQDSSYEQYF. V gene TRBV2 combines with J gene TRBJ2-5; tentative D call: TRBD1 (6 bases). The DNA end is a closer match to TRBJ2-7, so the J assignment may be wrong. Germline CDR1 and CDR2: SNHLY and FYNNEI. CDR3 length: 13 amino acids.